This T cell receptor beta chain appears in the sequencing data of a study of T cells in Graves' hyperthyroidism and ophthalmopathy. General study points: Blood also contained most expanded thyroid clonotypes above 0.001.

The CDR3 is 13 residues long. Trimming stripped 1 base from V and 6 bases from J, with 10 bases between. Germline loops: CDR1 MNHEY, CDR2 SMNVEV (reference sequence). This clonotype was seen at least ten times. Its specificity is not known. Using RNA transcripts as the source, TCR beta CDR3 regions were amplified. With the HTBI primer set, the TCR CDR3 went through a first round of RT-PCR. TCRdb recomputed calls from the multiplex PCR reads with MiXCR, one row per CDR3 protein. Of around 340,000 distinct CDR3 sequences in the sample, around 20% were seen once. This TCR came from a woman aged 45-60 years with Graves' hyperthyroidism. The sequenced sample was blood. The chain links TRBV27 to TRBJ2-7; D not certain. CDR3 protein: CASSLWSPAEQYF. DNA of the CDR3: TGTGCCAGCAGTTTATGGTCCCCGGCCGAGCAGTACTTC.